A single sample is the source of the 20 T cell receptor beta chains below, sequenced in a study of CD8 T cells in ankylosing spondylitis. TCRdb analysed the 5' RACE reads with MiXCR anew, one entry per CDR3 protein. This sample yields 200,000 to 250,000 distinct CDR3 sequences, of which about 10% are seen a single time; about 6.8% belongs to the top ten. The sequencing sample was made of blood, either unsorted or a sorted T cell fraction (not recorded which). Every receptor here comes from a male donor with ankylosing spondylitis or in good health (not recorded which).

This sequence joins TRBV28 and TRBJ2-7, with TRBD2 matching 8 bases. Germline V gene data show CDR1 as MDHEN and CDR2 as SYDVKM. With 4 bases clipped from V and 4 bases from J, the junction kept 6 bases outside the gene matches. The CDR3 is 14 residues long. CDR3 nucleotides: TGTGCCAGCAGTTCGGGACTAGTGGGGTACGAGCAGTACTTC. Translated: CASSSGLVGYEQYF.

The sample holds a few counts of this clonotype. The chain links TRBV12-3 or TRBV12-4 to TRBJ2-1; 9 bases fit TRBD2. The V gene end was trimmed by 3 bases and the J gene end by 3 bases; junction bases not matched to a gene: 9. The CDR3 totals 17 residues. The CDR3, as DNA: TGTGCCAGCAGTTTGTTAACTAGCGGGCACCTCTACAATGAGCAGTTCTTC. Its translation is CASSLLTSGHLYNEQFF.

This clonotype has a count of ten or more. This sequence joins TRBV20-1 and TRBJ1-5, with TRBD1 as a possible D gene (6 bases). The V end was cut by 3 bases, the J end by 6 bases, with 18 bases between. The CDR3 has 15 amino acids. The V gene's germline CDR1 is DFQATT and CDR2 SNEGSKA (reference sequence). CDR3 coding DNA: TGCAGTGCTAGTTCCCCATGGGGGGCTGGTCAGCCCCAGCATTTT. This codes for CSASSPWGAGQPQHF.

In this sample, this clonotype turned up many times. V gene TRBV20-1 combines with J gene TRBJ2-2, with 7 bases matching TRBD2. V gave up 0 bases and J gave up 7 bases; unmatched junction bases: 5. The CDR3 runs to 14 residues. CDR1 and CDR2 (germline): DFQATT, SNEGSKA (reference sequence). The CDR3, as DNA: TGCAGTGCTAGAGATTCGCGGGAGTTCGGGGAGCTGTTTTTT. Encoded protein: CSARDSREFGELFF.

The CDR3 DNA follows: TGTGCCAGCAGCTTGGGGTCTCTCGGGGAGCTGTTTTTT. Translation: CASSLGSLGELFF. The chain uses TRBV5-6 and TRBJ2-2; D ambiguous. CDR3 length equals 13 residues. Germline CDR1 SGHDT, CDR2 YYEEEE. The V gene lost 0 bases and the J gene lost 7 bases, with 7 bases spanning the gap.

The chain joins TRBV9 to TRBJ2-1, with a possible D match to TRBD2 (5 bases). The CDR3 contains 13 residues. Trimming left V 5 bases short and J 5 bases short, with 11 bases between. From germline, CDR1 is SGDLS and CDR2 YYNGEE. The CDR3 reads CASRYPGDNEQFF. CDR3 sequence (DNA): TGTGCCAGCAGGTACCCCGGGGACAATGAGCAGTTCTTC.

This clonotype was seen many times. The J gene is TRBJ2-2, the V gene TRBV20-1; the D is unclear. The germline V and J ends were trimmed by 3 bases and 3 bases, with 14 bases remaining between them. Germline CDR1 DFQATT, CDR2 SNEGSKA (reference sequence). This CDR3 region has 15 residues. The CDR3 DNA follows: TGCAGTGCTAGTAAGCCGGGTACGGACACCGGGGAGCTGTTTTTT. It translates to CSASKPGTDTGELFF.

There are a few counts of this clonotype. The rearrangement uses TRBV7-9 and TRBJ2-7; D remains ambiguous. V shed 3 bases and J shed 5 bases, with 14 bases lying between them. The V gene's germline CDR1 is SEHNR and CDR2 FQNEAQ (reference sequence). The CDR3 covers 14 residues. CDR3 sequence (DNA): TGTGCCAGCAGCTTCCCACCTATATCCCACGAGCAGTACTTC. Translating gives CASSFPPISHEQYF.

This clonotype turned up a few times. V and J are TRBV6-1 and TRBJ2-5, with 7 nucleotides matching TRBD2. The germline gives CDR1 MNHNS, CDR2 SASEGT. Trimming cost V 6 bases and J 2 bases; bases outside gene matches: 6. The CDR3 is 14 residues long. CDR3 nucleotides: TGTGCCAGCAGCCCGGGGACTAATCAAGAGACCCAGTACTTC. This gives the protein CASSPGTNQETQYF.

The chain couples TRBV7-7 to TRBJ2-5; no firm D call. CDR1 and CDR2 (germline): SSHAT, FNYEAQ (reference sequence). Deletions cut 1 base from V and 1 base from J, with 13 bases between. The CDR3 length is 16 residues. CDR3 residues: CASSLVGAGAQETQYF. The CDR3 DNA reads TGTGCCAGCAGCTTAGTCGGTGCAGGAGCCCAAGAGACCCAGTACTTC. The variable domain in full, completed from reference TRBV7-7 and TRBJ2-5, reads GAGVSQSPRYKVTKRGQDVTLRCDPISSHATLYWYQQALGQGPEFLTYFNYEAQPDKSGLPSDRFSAERPEGSISTLTIQRTEQRDSAMYRCASSLVGAGAQETQYFGPGTRLLVL.

At least ten counts were recorded for this clonotype. The CDR3 sequence: CASSPGGNQPQHF. DNA for the CDR3: TGCGCCAGCAGCCCCGGGGGGAATCAGCCCCAGCATTTT. The chain uses TRBV5-1 and TRBJ1-5, with D possibly matching TRBD1 (5 bases). Germline lookup yields CDR1 SGHRS and CDR2 YFSETQ. V was shortened by 4 bases and J by 4 bases, with 9 bases between the two germline ends. The CDR3 sequence is 13 residues long.

V is TRBV3-1 and J is TRBJ2-6, with unresolved D. With 7 bases removed from V and 1 base from J, the gap between germline ends came to 8 bases. The CDR3 totals 14 residues. Per germline, CDR1 LGHDT and CDR2 YNNKEL (reference sequence). CDR3 in DNA: TGTGCCAGCACCTCTTGGTCTGGGGCCAACGTCCTGACTTTC. Amino acid sequence: CASTSWSGANVLTF. Filled out from reference TRBV3-1 and TRBJ2-6, the complete variable domain reads DTAVSQTPKYLVTQMGNDKSIKCEQNLGHDTMYWYKQDSKKFLKIMFSYNNKELIINETVPNRFSPKSPDKAHLNLHINSLELGDSAVYFCASTSWSGANVLTFGAGSRLTVL.

Comment on this clonotype: At one end the junction does not follow the germline gene, possibly because of a read error. V usage is TRBV5-1 and J usage is TRBJ2-1; 8 bases map to TRBD1. From germline, CDR1 is SGHRS and CDR2 YFSETQ. The CDR3 has 15 amino acids. For the CDR3, the DNA is TGCACCAGCAGCTGGGGACAGGCTAAATACAATGCGCAGTTCTTC. Translating it yields CTSSWGQAKYNAQFF. The full variable domain, in which reference TRBV5-1 and TRBJ2-1 provide the parts outside the CDR3, is KAGVTQTPRYLIKTRGQQVTLSCSPISGHRSVSWYQQTPGQGLQFLFEYFSETQRNKGNFPGRFSGRQFSNSRSEMNVSTLELGDSALYLCTSSWGQAKYNAQFFGPGTRLTVL.

This clonotype was seen many times. CDR3 bases: TGCAGCGGTTTCCTAGCGGGGGGTCTAAATGAGCAGTTCTTC. Translation: CSGFLAGGLNEQFF. The chain combines TRBV29-1 with TRBJ2-1, with 11 bases matching TRBD2. This CDR3 has 14 residues. From germline, CDR1 is SQVTM and CDR2 ANQGSEA. The V gene end was trimmed by 7 bases and the J gene end by 7 bases; junction bases not matched to a gene: 9.

This clonotype showed up many times. This chain joins TRBV6-5 and TRBJ1-1; possibly TRBD1 for D (5 bases). Germline assignment: CDR1 MNHEY and CDR2 SVGAGI. The CDR3 runs 17 residues. The V end was cut by 4 bases, the J end by 5 bases, with 23 bases between. The DNA of the CDR3 is TGTGCCAGCAGTTCCCCAGGGCTACGTGGGGCCGAAACTGAAGCTTTCTTT. Its protein product is CASSSPGLRGAETEAFF.

This chain joins TRBV20-1 and TRBJ1-6, with D perhaps TRBD1 (6 bases). Germline V CDR1 and CDR2: DFQATT, SNEGSKA (reference sequence). Trimming shortened V by 3 bases and J by 7 bases, and 13 bases separated the two germline ends. The CDR3 totals 14 residues. CDR3 sequence reads: CSARTGLENSPLHF. For the CDR3, the DNA is TGCAGTGCTAGGACAGGACTGGAAAATTCACCCCTCCACTTT.

This clonotype was detected a few times. This chain uses TRBV5-6 with TRBJ1-3; D unresolved. CDR3 size: 14 residues. Germline V gives CDR1 SGHDT, CDR2 YYEEEE. V lost 4 bases and J 0 bases, leaving 8 bases between the germline ends. In DNA form, the CDR3 reads TGTGCCAGCAGCGATAGTGGCTCTGGAAACACCATATATTTT. It encodes CASSDSGSGNTIYF.

The chain carries TRBV7-9 and TRBJ2-5; unclear D gene. Trimming took off 2 bases at V and 5 bases at J, with 12 bases between the two ends. The CDR3 totals 14 residues. The germline V gene has CDR1 SEHNR and CDR2 FQNEAQ (reference sequence). In DNA, the CDR3 is TGTGCCAGCAGCTTAAACTTTGTTTGGGAGACCCAGTACTTC. It is translated as CASSLNFVWETQYF.

The rearrangement links TRBV4-1 to TRBJ2-2, with D perhaps TRBD2 (5 bases). The length of the CDR3 is 16 residues. Germline V gene sequence: CDR1 MGHRA, CDR2 YSYEKL. V was shortened by 1 base and J by 4 bases, with 13 bases between the two germline ends. CDR3 loop: CASSQGRGGRTGELFF. The CDR3 DNA is TGCGCCAGCAGCCAAGGGCGAGGAGGTCGCACCGGGGAGCTGTTTTTT.

The V call is TRBV7-6, the J call TRBJ2-1; 8 bases agree with TRBD2. The ends lost 4 bases at V and 6 bases at J; junction bases unmatched: 14. The V gene's germline CDR1 is SGHVS and CDR2 FNYEAQ. This CDR3 spans 17 amino acids. CDR3 amino acids: CASSSRLGTSHRNEQFF. The DNA for the CDR3 is TGTGCCAGCAGCTCTAGGCTTGGGACTAGTCATCGCAATGAGCAGTTCTTC.